The 5 T cell receptor beta chains given below trace back to one sample, sequenced in a study of cytomegalovirus exposure and HLA in healthy donors. The repertoire was sequenced with immunoSEQ multiplex PCR; TCRdb's copy has only in-frame clones and lacks some. The sample holds about 73,000 clones, about 90% seen once. Sequences were obtained from PBMCs. The source is a young woman in good health and CMV-seropositive.

The genes are TRBV6-5 and TRBJ2-7; D not resolved. V lost 2 bases, J lost 0 bases, and 8 bases lay in between. Germline V gene data show CDR1 as MNHEY and CDR2 as SVGAGI. The CDR3 contains 14 residues. The CDR3 protein is CASSYDTSSYEQYF. The CDR3 DNA reads TGTGCCAGCAGTTACGACACAAGCTCCTACGAGCAGTACTTC.

V is TRBV15 and J is TRBJ2-7, with TRBD1 matching over 10 bases. With V trimmed by 2 bases and J by 3 bases, 19 bases remained unmatched. CDR3 length: 20 amino acids. Germline V gene data show CDR1 as LNHNV and CDR2 as YYDKDF (reference sequence). CDR3 sequence reads: CATSRRKPGQGTPMIYEQYF. In DNA form, the CDR3 reads TGTGCCACCAGCAGAAGAAAACCGGGACAGGGGACCCCAATGATCTACGAGCAGTACTTC.

This clone appeared a single time. The chain recombines TRBV4-2 with TRBJ1-2, with D hard to call. Per the germline V gene, CDR1 is LGHNA and CDR2 is YNFKEQ. V lost 0 bases, J lost 6 bases, and 11 bases lay in between. This CDR3 has 14 amino acids. DNA of the CDR3: TGTGCCAGCAGCCAAGATAGTGGTCTGGATGGCTACACCTTC. Its translation: CASSQDSGLDGYTF.

The rearrangement joins TRBV6-1 to TRBJ1-6, with TRBD1 matching over 11 bases. This CDR3 comprises 16 residues. Germline trimming cut 0 bases from V and 9 bases from J; bases unmatched to any gene: 4. Per the germline V gene, CDR1 is MNHNS and CDR2 is SASEGT. CDR3 nucleotide sequence: TGTGCCAGCAGTGAAGCCCCGGGACAGGGGGTTTCACCCCTCCACTTT. Translated, it gives CASSEAPGQGVSPLHF.

The chain combines TRBV5-1 with TRBJ2-1; D gene unclear. Germline lookup yields CDR1 SGHRS and CDR2 YFSETQ. V was pared by 3 bases and J by 4 bases, with 2 bases between. The CDR3 loop spans 11 amino acids. CDR3 loop: CASSSYNEQFF. Written as DNA, the CDR3 is TGCGCCAGCAGCTCTTACAATGAGCAGTTCTTC.